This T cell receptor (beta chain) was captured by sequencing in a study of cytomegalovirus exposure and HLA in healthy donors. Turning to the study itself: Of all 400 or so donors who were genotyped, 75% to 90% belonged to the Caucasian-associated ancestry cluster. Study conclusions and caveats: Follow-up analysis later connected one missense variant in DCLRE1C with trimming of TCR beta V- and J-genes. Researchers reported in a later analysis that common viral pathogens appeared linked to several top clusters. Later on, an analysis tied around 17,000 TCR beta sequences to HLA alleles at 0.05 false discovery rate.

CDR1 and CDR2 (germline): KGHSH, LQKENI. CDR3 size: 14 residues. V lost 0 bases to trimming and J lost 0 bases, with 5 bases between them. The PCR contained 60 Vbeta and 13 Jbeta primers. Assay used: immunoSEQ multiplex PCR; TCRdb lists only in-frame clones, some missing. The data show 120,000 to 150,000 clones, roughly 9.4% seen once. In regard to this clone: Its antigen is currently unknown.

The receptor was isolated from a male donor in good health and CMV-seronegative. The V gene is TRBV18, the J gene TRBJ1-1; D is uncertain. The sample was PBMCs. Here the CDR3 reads CASSPPAVNTEAFF. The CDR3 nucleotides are TGTGCCAGCTCACCACCGGCAGTGAACACTGAAGCTTTCTTT.